The 11 T cell receptor beta chains given below trace back to one sample, sequenced in a study of circulating CD8 cells and anti-PD-1 response in melanoma. Each library started from 15 ng of total RNA using the QIAseq Immune Repertoire TCR panel. TCRdb passed the reads through MiXCR, listing each CDR3 protein once. The sample carries about 620 distinct CDR3 sequences, 7% to 9% recorded once. Four subsets defined by PD-1 and/or TIGIT were sorted from live CD3+CD8+TCRalphabeta+ cells. This material consisted of CD8+ T cells from PBMCs, taken at baseline or after one month of anti-PD-1 therapy (not recorded which). These receptors were taken from a human donor with melanoma.

Judged by abundance, this clonotype is medium-sized. This chain links TRBV19 with TRBJ2-7, with 7 bases aligning to TRBD1. V trimming: 5 bases; J trimming: 2 bases; junction bases outside the gene matches: 12. Per germline, CDR1 LNHDA and CDR2 SQIVND (reference sequence). This CDR3 has 16 amino acids. This chain's CDR3 is CASSQYSGTVPYEQYF. The CDR3 nucleotides are TGTGCCAGTAGTCAATACTCCGGGACAGTCCCCTACGAGCAGTACTTC. Filled out from reference TRBV19 and TRBJ2-7, the complete variable domain reads DGGITQSPKYLFRKEGQNVTLSCEQNLNHDAMYWYRQDPGQGLRLIYYSQIVNDFQKGDIAEGYSVSREKKESFPLTVTSAQKNPTAFYLCASSQYSGTVPYEQYFGPGTRLTVT.

This clonotype showed up just a few times. The rearrangement links TRBV18 to TRBJ2-5; D uncertain. V was clipped by 8 bases and J by 2 bases, with 6 bases between them. This CDR3 has 11 residues. Germline V gives CDR1 KGHSH, CDR2 LQKENI. The CDR3 here is CASQIQETQYF. The DNA for the CDR3 is TGTGCCAGCCAAATACAAGAGACCCAGTACTTC.

By share, this clonotype counts as large. The V gene is TRBV29-1, the J gene TRBJ1-2; D possibly corresponds to TRBD1 (6 bases). There are 18 residues in the CDR3. Germline V gene sequence: CDR1 SQVTM, CDR2 ANQGSEA. V was trimmed by 2 bases and J by 0 bases, leaving 22 bases between them. The CDR3 coding sequence is TGCAGCGTTGAAAACCTGGTGGACAGCCAATTCCCTAACTATGGCTACACCTTC. Translating it yields CSVENLVDSQFPNYGYTF.

This clonotype came up a few times. Since no conserved phenylalanine or tryptophan closes the CDR3, a read error is the likely cause. The V and J genes are TRBV2 and TRBJ2-1, with D possibly matching TRBD1 (5 bases). The CDR3 sequence is 12 residues long. Per the germline V gene, CDR1 is SNHLY and CDR2 is FYNNEI. V was cut by 3 bases and J by 6 bases, with 6 bases left in between. The CDR3 sequence is CASSDRVNEQFL. Written as DNA, the CDR3 is TGTGCCAGCAGTGACAGGGTCAATGAGCAGTTCCTC.

This clonotype turned up a few times. The gene calls are TRBV28 and TRBJ2-3, with D perhaps TRBD1 (5 bases). Trimming pared 7 bases from V and 6 bases from J, leaving 8 bases between. The CDR3 covers 11 residues. Per germline, CDR1 MDHEN and CDR2 SYDVKM. In DNA form, the CDR3 reads TGTGCCAGCAACAGGTTGGATACGCAGTATTTT. Protein sequence: CASNRLDTQYF.

By frequency in the sample, this clonotype is large. The chain carries TRBV25-1 and TRBJ1-1; D gene uncertain. CDR1 and CDR2 (germline): MGHDK, SYGVNS. V was trimmed by 6 bases and J by 13 bases, leaving 18 bases between them. The CDR3 length is 12 residues. CDR3 nucleotides: TGTGCCAGCAGCGCGGGAGGACCACCCGATTTCTTT. It translates to CASSAGGPPDFF.

This clonotype is classed as medium-sized (0.01 to 0.1%). This sequence joins TRBV2 and TRBJ2-2; D not resolved. Germline V CDR1 and CDR2: SNHLY, FYNNEI. This CDR3 is 13 amino acids long. The CDR3 loop reads CANTGGNTGELFF. The CDR3 DNA follows: TGTGCGAATACGGGCGGGAACACCGGGGAGCTGTTTTTT.

This clonotype was found a few times. V and J are TRBV28 and TRBJ2-2; 9 nucleotides match TRBD1. Germline loops: CDR1 MDHEN, CDR2 SYDVKM. The CDR3 is 15 residues long. The ends lost 5 bases at V and 4 bases at J; junction bases unmatched: 5. DNA for the CDR3: TGTGCCAGCAGTGTCCCGGGACAGGGCACCGGGGAGCTGTTTTTT. Its protein product is CASSVPGQGTGELFF.

This clonotype rates as large. The chain combines TRBV13 with TRBJ2-7; D tentatively fits TRBD1 or TRBD2 (5 bases each). The ends were cut back, 1 base at V and 7 bases at J, with 11 bases in the middle. This CDR3 comprises 13 residues. Germline assignment: CDR1 PRHDT and CDR2 FYEKMQ (reference sequence). As DNA, the CDR3 is TGTGCCAGCAGCTTAGAGCAGGGACGGGAGCAGTACTTC. Amino acids: CASSLEQGREQYF.

By sample fraction, this clonotype is large (0.1 to 1%). The gene calls are TRBV29-1 and TRBJ1-1; D not resolved. V was shortened by 1 base and J by 1 base, with 4 bases between the two germline ends. Germline V CDR1 and CDR2: SQVTM, ANQGSEA. CDR3 size: 12 residues. CDR3 nucleotides: TGCAGCGTTGAAGTGGAGAACACTGAAGCTTTCTTT. Protein product: CSVEVENTEAFF.

This clonotype is classed as large. DNA for the CDR3: TGTGCCAGCGAACAGGGTATCGGGGAGCTGTTTTTT. Its protein is CASEQGIGELFF. The chain recombines TRBV25-1 with TRBJ2-2, with D perhaps matching TRBD1 (6 bases). CDR3 size: 12 residues. V was trimmed by 8 bases and J by 7 bases, leaving 11 bases between them. Germline CDR1 reads MGHDK; CDR2 reads SYGVNS.